This is a list of T cell receptor beta chains from one sample in a study of T cell changes during pregnancy in multiple sclerosis. The data were produced by immunoSEQ multiplex PCR, yet TCRdb's version contains in-frame clones alone and is incomplete. The table lists tens of thousands of clones, 80% to 95% of them singletons, with roughly 1.4% in the top ten. Sample: peripheral blood, taken in the first trimester of pregnancy. The receptors originated from a female donor with multiple sclerosis, enrolled in a pregnancy study. The conserved cysteine and the conserved F or W are not part of the CDR3 here. Fields, in order: J gene, V gene, CDR3 length, CDR3 protein.

j_gene: TRBJ1-4
v_gene: TRBV27
len: 13
CDR3aa: ASSLKGGPYEKLF

j_gene: TRBJ1-4
v_gene: TRBV5-1
len: 13
CDR3aa: ASSSATGPNEKLF

j_gene: TRBJ2-5
v_gene: TRBV6-5
len: 13
CDR3aa: ASSQTSGRGETQY

j_gene: TRBJ2-2
v_gene: TRBV6-4
len: 12
CDR3aa: ASSDLDSTGELF

j_gene: TRBJ2-2
v_gene: TRBV7-8
len: 13
CDR3aa: ASSSNDLNTGELF

j_gene: TRBJ1-1
v_gene: TRBV30
len: 11
CDR3aa: AWSADTIRGAF

j_gene: TRBJ1-5
v_gene: TRBV11-3
len: 17
CDR3aa: ASSSILGRGAGVNQPQH

j_gene: TRBJ1-2
v_gene: TRBV6-4
len: 13
CDR3aa: ASSDSGTGGSGYT

j_gene: TRBJ2-3
v_gene: TRBV7-2
len: 13
CDR3aa: ASSFEGPRTDTQY

j_gene: TRBJ2-3
v_gene: TRBV28
len: 13
CDR3aa: ASSFGLAGADTQY

j_gene: TRBJ1-5
v_gene: TRBV5-4
len: 14
CDR3aa: ASSTISRGVDQPQH

j_gene: TRBJ2-3
v_gene: TRBV5-6
len: 13
CDR3aa: ASSPSETRADTQY

j_gene: TRBJ2-1
v_gene: TRBV30
len: 12
CDR3aa: AWKAGFSYNEQF

j_gene: TRBJ1-2
v_gene: TRBV29-1
len: 14
CDR3aa: SVPAKPGQGAVGYT

j_gene: TRBJ2-5
v_gene: TRBV29-1
len: 12
CDR3aa: SVGGSYGAETQY

j_gene: NA
v_gene: TRBV30
len: 9
CDR3aa: AWSERYEQY

j_gene: TRBJ2-1
v_gene: TRBV7-3
len: 15
CDR3aa: ASSQTPGLAGLNEQF

j_gene: TRBJ2-7
v_gene: TRBV2
len: 11
CDR3aa: ASSEVRGGEQY

j_gene: TRBJ1-1
v_gene: TRBV30
len: 12
CDR3aa: ALDREYVNTEAF

j_gene: TRBJ2-1
v_gene: TRBV4-2
len: 12
CDR3aa: ASSPGTVGNEQF

j_gene: TRBJ2-1
v_gene: TRBV7-9
len: 15
CDR3aa: ASSLGQGLSSYNEQF

j_gene: TRBJ2-3
v_gene: TRBV29-1
len: 12
CDR3aa: SVYPSGVTLTQY

j_gene: TRBJ2-2
v_gene: TRBV2
len: 13
CDR3aa: ASSEGGSWPGELF

j_gene: TRBJ2-7
v_gene: TRBV6-5
len: 10
CDR3aa: ASSLRTGVLY

j_gene: TRBJ2-7
v_gene: TRBV11-2
len: 13
CDR3aa: ASSLARGSSYEQY

j_gene: TRBJ2-2
v_gene: TRBV19
len: 14
CDR3aa: ASKDVGRADTGELF

j_gene: TRBJ1-1
v_gene: TRBV27
len: 10
CDR3aa: ASSHQGTEAF

j_gene: TRBJ2-7
v_gene: TRBV5-8
len: 13
CDR3aa: ASSQGGRATYEQY

j_gene: TRBJ2-1
v_gene: TRBV19
len: 12
CDR3aa: ASSTSGDYNEQF

j_gene: TRBJ1-5
v_gene: TRBV28
len: 14
CDR3aa: ASSLRGGSSNQPQH

j_gene: TRBJ1-1
v_gene: TRBV6-5
len: 11
CDR3aa: ASRTLLQSEAF

j_gene: TRBJ2-7
v_gene: TRBV27
len: 13
CDR3aa: ASSDPPGLAGEQY

j_gene: TRBJ2-7
v_gene: TRBV4-1
len: 14
CDR3aa: ASSHPGTSGSYEQY

j_gene: TRBJ1-1
v_gene: TRBV2
len: 12
CDR3aa: ASSPGGMNTEAF

j_gene: TRBJ1-5
v_gene: TRBV6-6
len: 14
CDR3aa: ASSYSINRVGQPQH

j_gene: TRBJ2-7
v_gene: TRBV27
len: 14
CDR3aa: ASSSSPGQSSYEQY

j_gene: TRBJ1-3
v_gene: TRBV4-1
len: 17
CDR3aa: ASSQTLLRGPISGNTIY

j_gene: TRBJ2-1
v_gene: TRBV10-3
len: 11
CDR3aa: AISETGAGEQF

j_gene: TRBJ2-7
v_gene: TRBV27
len: 13
CDR3aa: ASKGVGTGTYEQY

j_gene: TRBJ2-1
v_gene: TRBV11-3
len: 13
CDR3aa: ASSLGLPGAVEQF

j_gene: TRBJ1-1
v_gene: TRBV28
len: 12
CDR3aa: ASSPQGRRTEAF

j_gene: TRBJ2-7
v_gene: TRBV7-9
len: 14
CDR3aa: ASSPGGQGGSYEQY

j_gene: TRBJ1-1
v_gene: TRBV7-6
len: 12
CDR3aa: ASSSDNLSAEAF

j_gene: TRBJ2-5
v_gene: TRBV5-1
len: 9
CDR3aa: ASSSTGAAY

j_gene: TRBJ2-1
v_gene: TRBV30
len: 13
CDR3aa: AWSVQAGAGNEQF

j_gene: TRBJ2-1
v_gene: TRBV10-1
len: 12
CDR3aa: ASSGPTSYNEQF

j_gene: TRBJ2-7
v_gene: TRBV28
len: 11
CDR3aa: AISGSISYEQY

j_gene: TRBJ2-7
v_gene: TRBV2
len: 12
CDR3aa: ASSERQGAYEQY

j_gene: TRBJ1-2
v_gene: TRBV5-4
len: 12
CDR3aa: ASSYTGLNYGYT

j_gene: TRBJ2-5
v_gene: TRBV5-1
len: 12
CDR3aa: ASSLRGLQETQY

j_gene: TRBJ2-2
v_gene: TRBV7-8
len: 12
CDR3aa: ASSPGTGFGELF

j_gene: TRBJ1-1
v_gene: TRBV5-1
len: 12
CDR3aa: ASSLLGGAGEAF

j_gene: TRBJ1-5
v_gene: TRBV25-1
len: 12
CDR3aa: ASSGTGGFQPQH